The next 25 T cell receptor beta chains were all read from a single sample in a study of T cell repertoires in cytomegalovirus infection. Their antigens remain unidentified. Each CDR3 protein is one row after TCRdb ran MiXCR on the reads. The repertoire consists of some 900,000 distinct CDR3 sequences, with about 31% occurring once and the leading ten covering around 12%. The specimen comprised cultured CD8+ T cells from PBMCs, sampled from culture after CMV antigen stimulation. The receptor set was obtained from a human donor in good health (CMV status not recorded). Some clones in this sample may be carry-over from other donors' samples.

CDR3 in amino acids: CASSLWREESYNEQFF. Written as DNA, the CDR3 is TGTGCCAGCAGCTTATGGAGGGAAGAGTCCTACAATGAGCAGTTCTTC. The chain recombines TRBV7-9 with TRBJ2-1; D might be TRBD2 (6 bases). CDR3 length: 16 amino acids. CDR1 SEHNR and CDR2 FQNEAQ come from the germline V gene (reference sequence). V shed 2 bases and J shed 1 base, with 12 bases lying between them.

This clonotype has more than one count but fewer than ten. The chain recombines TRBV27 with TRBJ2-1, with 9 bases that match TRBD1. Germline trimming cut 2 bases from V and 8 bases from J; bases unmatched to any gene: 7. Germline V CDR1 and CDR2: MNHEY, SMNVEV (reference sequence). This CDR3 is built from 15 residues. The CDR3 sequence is CASSLRGQGLHEQFF. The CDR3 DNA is TGTGCCAGCAGTTTACGGGGACAGGGCTTACATGAGCAGTTCTTC.

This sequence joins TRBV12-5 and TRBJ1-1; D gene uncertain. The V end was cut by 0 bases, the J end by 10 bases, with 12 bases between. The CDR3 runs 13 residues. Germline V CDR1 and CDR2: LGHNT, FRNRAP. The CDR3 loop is CASGLVPYRGAFF. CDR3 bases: TGTGCTAGTGGTTTGGTACCTTATCGAGGAGCTTTCTTT.

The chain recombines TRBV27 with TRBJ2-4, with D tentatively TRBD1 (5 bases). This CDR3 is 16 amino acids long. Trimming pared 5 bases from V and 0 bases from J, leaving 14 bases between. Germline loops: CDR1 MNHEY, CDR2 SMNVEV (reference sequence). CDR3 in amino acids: CASSPDRLLAKNIQYF. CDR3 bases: TGTGCCAGCAGTCCCGACAGACTTTTAGCCAAAAACATTCAGTACTTC.

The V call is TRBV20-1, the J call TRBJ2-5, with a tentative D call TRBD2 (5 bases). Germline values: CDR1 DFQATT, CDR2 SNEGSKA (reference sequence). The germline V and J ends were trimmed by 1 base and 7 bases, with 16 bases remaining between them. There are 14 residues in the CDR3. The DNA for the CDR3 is TGCAGTGCTAGAGGGACCCTAGGTCGGGGGACCCAGTACTTC. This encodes CSARGTLGRGTQYF.

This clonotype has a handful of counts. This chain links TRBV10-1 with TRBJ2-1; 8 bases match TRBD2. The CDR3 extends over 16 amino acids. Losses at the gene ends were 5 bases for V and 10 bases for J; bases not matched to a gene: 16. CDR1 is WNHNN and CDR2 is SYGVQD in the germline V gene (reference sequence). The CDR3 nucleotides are TGCGCCAGCAGTTACCTTCGGAGCGGGGGAGAATTCGAGCAGTTCTTC. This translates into CASSYLRSGGEFEQFF.

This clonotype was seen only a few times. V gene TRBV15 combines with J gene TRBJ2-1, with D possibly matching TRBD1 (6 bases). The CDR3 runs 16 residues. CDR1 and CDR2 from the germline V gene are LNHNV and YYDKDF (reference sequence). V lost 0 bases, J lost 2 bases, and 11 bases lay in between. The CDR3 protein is CATSRDQGFAYNEQFF. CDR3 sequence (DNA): TGTGCCACCAGCAGAGATCAGGGGTTTGCCTACAATGAGCAGTTCTTC.

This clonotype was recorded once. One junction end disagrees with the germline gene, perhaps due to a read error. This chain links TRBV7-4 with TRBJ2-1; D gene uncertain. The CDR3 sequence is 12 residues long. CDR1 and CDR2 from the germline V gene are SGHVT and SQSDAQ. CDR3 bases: TGTGCCAACAGCTTAGAGGAAAATGAGCAGTTCTTC. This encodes CANSLEENEQFF. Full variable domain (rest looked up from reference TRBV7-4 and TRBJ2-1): GAGVSQSPRYKVAKRGRDVALRCDSISGHVTLYWYRQTLGQGSEVLTYSQSDAQRDKSGRPSGRFSAERPERSVSTLKIQRTEQGDSAVYLCANSLEENEQFFGPGTRLTVL.

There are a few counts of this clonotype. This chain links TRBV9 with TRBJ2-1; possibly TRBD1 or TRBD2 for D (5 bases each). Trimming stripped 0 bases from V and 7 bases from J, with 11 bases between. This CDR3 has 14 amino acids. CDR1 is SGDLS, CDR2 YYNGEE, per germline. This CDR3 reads CASSVGGGRNEQFF. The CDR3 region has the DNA TGTGCCAGCAGCGTAGGTGGGGGTAGGAATGAGCAGTTCTTC.

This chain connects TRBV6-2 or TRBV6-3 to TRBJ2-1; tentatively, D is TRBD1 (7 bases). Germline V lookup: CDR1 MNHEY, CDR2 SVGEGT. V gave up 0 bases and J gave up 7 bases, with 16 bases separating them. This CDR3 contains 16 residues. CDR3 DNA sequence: TGTGCCAGCAGTTACTCGAGGGGGCGGGGCAGGAATGAGCAGTTCTTC. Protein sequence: CASSYSRGRGRNEQFF.

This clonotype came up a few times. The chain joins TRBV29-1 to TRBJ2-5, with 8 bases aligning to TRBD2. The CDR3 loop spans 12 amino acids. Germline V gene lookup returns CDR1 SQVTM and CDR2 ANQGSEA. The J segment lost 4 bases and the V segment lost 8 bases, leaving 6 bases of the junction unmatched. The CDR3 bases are TGCAGCTTAGCGGGGCCAGGAGAGACCCAGTACTTC. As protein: CSLAGPGETQYF.

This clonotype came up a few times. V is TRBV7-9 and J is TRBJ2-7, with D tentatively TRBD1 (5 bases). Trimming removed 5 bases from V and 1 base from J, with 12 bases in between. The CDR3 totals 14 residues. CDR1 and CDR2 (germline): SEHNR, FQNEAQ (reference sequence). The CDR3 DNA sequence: TGTGCCAGCAGCCCACAAGGACAATCCTACGAGCAGTACGTC. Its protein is CASSPQGQSYEQYV.

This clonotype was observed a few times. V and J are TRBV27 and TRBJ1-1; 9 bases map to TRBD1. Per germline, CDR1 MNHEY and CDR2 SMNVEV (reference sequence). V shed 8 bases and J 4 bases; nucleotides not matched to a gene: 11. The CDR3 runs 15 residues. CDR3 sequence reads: CASCPRTGVTTEAFF. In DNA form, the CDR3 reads TGTGCCAGCTGTCCCCGGACAGGGGTTACCACTGAAGCTTTCTTT.

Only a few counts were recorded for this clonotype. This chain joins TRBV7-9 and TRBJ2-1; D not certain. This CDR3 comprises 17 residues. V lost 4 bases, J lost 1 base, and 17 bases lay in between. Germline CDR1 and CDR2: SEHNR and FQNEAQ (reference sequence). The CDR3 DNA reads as TGTGCCAGCAGCTCTCAAACACCCGCTCCATCCTACAATGAGCAGTTCTTC. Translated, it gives CASSSQTPAPSYNEQFF.

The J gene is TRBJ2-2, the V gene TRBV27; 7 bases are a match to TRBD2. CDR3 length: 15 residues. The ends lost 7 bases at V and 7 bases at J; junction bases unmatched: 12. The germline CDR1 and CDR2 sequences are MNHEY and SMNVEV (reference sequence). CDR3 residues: CASKLSAGTRGELFF. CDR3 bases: TGTGCCAGCAAGCTGTCAGCGGGGACCCGCGGGGAGCTGTTTTTT.

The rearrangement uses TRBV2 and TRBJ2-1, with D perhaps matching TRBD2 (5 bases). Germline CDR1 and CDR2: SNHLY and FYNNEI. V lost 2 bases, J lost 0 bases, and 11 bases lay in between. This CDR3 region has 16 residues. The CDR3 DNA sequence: TGTGCCAGCAGTGAAAGTTGGACTCACTCCTACAATGAGCAGTTCTTC. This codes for CASSESWTHSYNEQFF.

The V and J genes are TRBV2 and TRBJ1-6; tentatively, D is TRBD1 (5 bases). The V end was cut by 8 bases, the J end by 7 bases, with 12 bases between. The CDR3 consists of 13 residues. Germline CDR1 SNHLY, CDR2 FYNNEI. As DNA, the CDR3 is TGTGCCAGCGCGCGGTCAGGGAATTCACCCCTCCACTTT. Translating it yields CASARSGNSPLHF.

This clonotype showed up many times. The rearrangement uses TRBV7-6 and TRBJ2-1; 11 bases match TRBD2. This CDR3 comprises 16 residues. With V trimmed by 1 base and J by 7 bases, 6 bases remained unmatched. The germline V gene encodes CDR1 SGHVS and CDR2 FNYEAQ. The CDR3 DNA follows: TGTGCCAGCAGCTTAGGTAGCGGGGGGGCCGGGAATGAGCAGTTCTTC. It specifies CASSLGSGGAGNEQFF.

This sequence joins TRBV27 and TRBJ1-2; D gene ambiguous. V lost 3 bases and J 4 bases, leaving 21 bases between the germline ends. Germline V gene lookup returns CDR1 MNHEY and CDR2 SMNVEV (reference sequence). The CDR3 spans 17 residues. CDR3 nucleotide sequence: TGTGCCAGCAGTTTCAATCGGGCAGCGGGAGGTAGCTATGGCTACACCTTC. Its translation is CASSFNRAAGGSYGYTF.

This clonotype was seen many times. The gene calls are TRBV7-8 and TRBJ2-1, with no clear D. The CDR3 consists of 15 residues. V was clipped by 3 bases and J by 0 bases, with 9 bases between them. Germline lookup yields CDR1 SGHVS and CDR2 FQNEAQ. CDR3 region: CASSFQVSSYNEQFF. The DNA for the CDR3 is TGTGCCAGCAGCTTTCAGGTCAGCTCCTACAATGAGCAGTTCTTC.

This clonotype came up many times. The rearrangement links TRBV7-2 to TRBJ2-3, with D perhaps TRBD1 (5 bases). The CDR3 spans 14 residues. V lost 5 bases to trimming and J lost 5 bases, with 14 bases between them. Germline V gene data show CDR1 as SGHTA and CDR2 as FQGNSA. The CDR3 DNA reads TGTGCCAGCAGCAATAGGGGTGGGGTAGATACGCAGTATTTT. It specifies CASSNRGGVDTQYF.

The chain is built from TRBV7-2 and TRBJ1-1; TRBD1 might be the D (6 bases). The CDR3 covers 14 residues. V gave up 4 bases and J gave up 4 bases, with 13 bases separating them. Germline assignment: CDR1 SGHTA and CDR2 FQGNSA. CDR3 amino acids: CASSYTGPGTEAFF. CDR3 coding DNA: TGTGCCAGCAGCTACACAGGGCCTGGCACTGAAGCTTTCTTT.

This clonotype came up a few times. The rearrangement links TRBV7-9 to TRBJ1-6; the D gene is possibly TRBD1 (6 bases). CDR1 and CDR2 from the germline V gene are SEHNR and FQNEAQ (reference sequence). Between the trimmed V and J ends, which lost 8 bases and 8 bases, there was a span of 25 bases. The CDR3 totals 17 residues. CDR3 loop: CASGGTGGGLWDSPLHF. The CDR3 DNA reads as TGTGCCAGCGGCGGAACGGGGGGGGGCCTGTGGGATTCACCCCTCCACTTT.

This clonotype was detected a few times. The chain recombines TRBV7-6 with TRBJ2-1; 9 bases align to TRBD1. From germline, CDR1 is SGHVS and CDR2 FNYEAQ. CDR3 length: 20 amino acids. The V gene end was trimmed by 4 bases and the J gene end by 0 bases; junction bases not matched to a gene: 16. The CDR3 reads CASSSSQGAPQVNSYNEQFF. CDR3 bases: TGTGCCAGCAGCTCCTCACAGGGGGCGCCTCAAGTCAACTCCTACAATGAGCAGTTCTTC.

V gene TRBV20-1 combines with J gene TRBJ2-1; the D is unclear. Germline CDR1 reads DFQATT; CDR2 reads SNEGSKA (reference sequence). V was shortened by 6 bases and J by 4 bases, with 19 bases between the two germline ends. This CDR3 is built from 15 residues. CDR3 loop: CSATSLAVLYNEQFF. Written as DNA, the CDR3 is TGCAGTGCGACCTCTCTCGCGGTGCTTTACAATGAGCAGTTCTTC.